Listed below are T cell receptor beta chains from one sample, sequenced in a study of T cell repertoires in cytomegalovirus infection. One entry per CDR3 protein results from TCRdb running MiXCR on the reads. The sample holds roughly 640,000 distinct CDR3 sequences; around 24% are singletons and the top ten take 6.5% to 10%. Sample: CD8+ T cells from PBMCs. These receptors were obtained from a human donor in good health (CMV status not recorded). Some clones in this sample may be carry-over from other donors' samples. The CDR3 runs from the conserved cysteine through the conserved F or W. A D gene is named only where the DNA matches it firmly. Only some rows state a clone size, as once, few, many or a class for expanded clones.

size	J	D	V	CDR3	DNA
few	TRBJ2-5	-	TRBV20-1	CSAMSQETQYF	TGCAGTGCTATGAGTCAAGAGACCCAGTACTTC
few	TRBJ1-1	TRBD1	TRBV7-6	CASSWDRERGEAFF	TGTGCCAGCAGCTGGGACAGGGAGAGGGGTGAAGCTTTCTTT
few	TRBJ2-5	-	TRBV29-1	CSVPGVPETQYF	TGCAGCGTTCCGGGTGTCCCAGAGACCCAGTACTTC
few	TRBJ2-7	-	TRBV7-6	CASSSGPRANEQYF	TGTGCCAGCAGCTCGGGACCAAGAGCCAACGAGCAGTACTTC
-	TRBJ2-5	-	TRBV20-1	CSVEGNRYEETQYF	TGCAGCGTGGAGGGGAACCGATACGAAGAGACCCAGTACTTC
few	TRBJ1-1	-	TRBV6-2/TRBV6-3	CASSYSAYTEAFF	TGTGCCAGCAGTTACTCGGCGTACACTGAAGCTTTCTTT
-	TRBJ2-5	TRBD2	TRBV15	CVTFAGGSQETQYF	TGTGTCACCTTCGCCGGGGGGAGTCAAGAGACCCAGTACTTC
-	TRBJ2-7	TRBD2	TRBV27	CASSGSGGPTYEQYF	TGTGCCAGCAGTGGGAGCGGGGGCCCTACCTACGAGCAGTACTTC
-	TRBJ2-2	TRBD1	TRBV9	CASSGGTVAGELFF	TGTGCCAGCAGCGGGGGGACAGTTGCCGGGGAGCTGTTTTTT
many	TRBJ2-1	-	TRBV7-2	CASSFYHASSYNEQFF	TGTGCCAGCAGCTTTTACCACGCGAGCTCCTACAATGAGCAGTTCTTC
-	TRBJ1-1	-	TRBV4-3	CASSSRSGRYGDTEAFF	TGCGCCAGCAGCTCGCGCTCCGGGAGATACGGGGACACTGAAGCTTTCTTT
many	TRBJ2-3	TRBD1	TRBV7-8	CASSPRTGGSTDTQYF	TGTGCCAGCAGCCCACGGACAGGGGGAAGCACAGATACGCAGTATTTT
-	TRBJ1-4	-	TRBV4-1	CASSQQDRTLNEKLFF	TGCGCCAGCAGCCAACAAGACAGGACCCTAAATGAAAAACTGTTTTTT
-	TRBJ2-5	TRBD2	TRBV6-1	CASSDPHGGGIREETQYF	TGTGCCAGCAGTGACCCTCATGGCGGGGGGATAAGAGAAGAGACCCAGTACTTC
few	TRBJ2-3	TRBD2	TRBV7-2	CASSLRSGGSTDTQYF	TGTGCCAGCAGCTTGCGAAGCGGGGGGAGCACAGATACGCAGTATTTT
-	TRBJ2-3	-	TRBV5-1	CASSHVGATDTQYF	TGCGCCAGCAGCCACGTGGGAGCCACAGATACGCAGTATTTT
few	TRBJ2-1	-	TRBV4-3	CASSPPGTDEQFF	TGCGCCAGCAGCCCCCCGGGGACGGATGAGCAGTTCTTC
few	TRBJ2-2	-	TRBV25-1	CASSPTLLNTGELFF	TGTGCCAGCAGTCCTACACTATTAAACACCGGGGAGCTGTTTTTT
many	TRBJ2-2	TRBD2	TRBV7-6	CASSLRTSGFGELFF	TGTGCCAGCAGCTTACGGACTAGCGGGTTCGGGGAGCTGTTTTTT
few	TRBJ2-5	-	TRBV5-6	CASRTRGQQKETQYF	TGTGCCAGCAGGACGAGAGGACAGCAGAAAGAGACCCAGTACTTC
-	TRBJ2-5	-	TRBV13	CASRLAGTQETQYF	TGTGCCAGCAGACTCGCCGGGACCCAAGAGACCCAGTACTTC
-	TRBJ2-1	-	TRBV4-1	CASSQDGRWEFF	TGCGCCAGCAGCCAAGATGGACGCTGGGAGTTCTTC
many	TRBJ2-1	-	TRBV6-5	CASSYGGTAYNEQFF	TGTGCCAGCAGTTACGGAGGGACAGCTTACAATGAGCAGTTCTTC
many	TRBJ1-6	TRBD1	TRBV7-9	CASSDPGQAKGSPLHF	TGTGCCAGCAGCGATCCGGGACAGGCTAAAGGGTCACCCCTCCACTTT
-	TRBJ1-5	TRBD1	TRBV6-2/TRBV6-3	CASSWTGGANQPQHF	TGTGCCAGCAGTTGGACAGGGGGAGCCAATCAGCCCCAGCATTTT
few	TRBJ2-1	-	TRBV20-1	CSASEGGNEQFF	TGCAGTGCTAGCGAGGGTGGGAATGAGCAGTTCTTC
-	TRBJ1-5	-	TRBV3-1	CASSGQNHQPQHF	TGTGCCAGCAGCGGCCAAAATCACCAGCCCCAGCATTTT
many	TRBJ1-4	TRBD1	TRBV4-3	CASSLRGTGPEKLFF	TGCGCCAGCAGCCTCAGAGGGACAGGGCCCGAAAAACTGTTTTTT
many	TRBJ2-1	-	TRBV28	CASSPRGGPYNEQFF	TGTGCCAGCAGCCCGAGGGGGGGCCCCTACAATGAGCAGTTCTTC
few	TRBJ1-1	TRBD1	TRBV7-9	CASSDRDRLNTEAFF	TGTGCCAGCAGCGACCGGGACAGGCTGAACACTGAAGCTTTCTTT
few	TRBJ2-2	TRBD2	TRBV2	CASSDGSGGVWELFF	TGTGCCAGCAGTGATGGTAGCGGGGGGGTATGGGAGCTGTTTTTT
few	TRBJ2-4	-	TRBV28	CASSLGVQLKNIQYF	TGTGCCAGCAGTTTAGGGGTACAGCTTAAAAACATTCAGTACTTC
many	TRBJ1-4	-	TRBV7-2	CASCETGSANEKLFF	TGTGCCAGCTGTGAAACGGGATCTGCTAATGAAAAACTGTTTTTT
few	TRBJ1-1	-	TRBV7-9	CASSFVQAKNTEAFF	TGTGCCAGCAGCTTCGTACAGGCTAAAAACACTGAAGCTTTCTTT
many	TRBJ2-1	-	TRBV20-1	CSAGQRGLGSYNEQFF	TGCAGTGCCGGACAGCGGGGCTTGGGCTCCTACAATGAGCAGTTCTTC
-	TRBJ2-1	TRBD2	TRBV2	CASSERLAGSEQFF	TGTGCCAGCAGTGAAAGACTAGCGGGGAGTGAGCAGTTCTTC
-	TRBJ2-5	TRBD2	TRBV29-1	CSVPSWAGVAETQYF	TGCAGCGTCCCGAGTTGGGCGGGGGTGGCGGAGACCCAGTACTTC
few	TRBJ1-2	-	TRBV29-1	CSVEGRLYGYTF	TGCAGCGTTGAGGGGAGGCTCTATGGCTACACCTTC
many	TRBJ2-7	-	TRBV7-2	CASSLPAREQYF	TGTGCCAGCAGCTTGCCGGCTAGGGAGCAGTACTTC
few	TRBJ2-1	-	TRBV2	CASRGHEQFF	TGTGCCAGCAGAGGGCATGAGCAGTTCTTC
-	TRBJ2-1	TRBD1	TRBV20-1	CSAAQGDYYNEQFF	TGCAGTGCTGCCCAGGGGGATTACTACAATGAGCAGTTCTTC
-	TRBJ2-1	-	TRBV15	CATSRTRKNEQFF	TGTGCCACCAGCAGAACAAGAAAGAATGAGCAGTTCTTC